The T cell receptor beta chain under discussion was sequenced for a study of cytomegalovirus exposure and HLA in healthy donors (TCRdb year 2017). Concerning the study at large: In an earlier analysis of approximately 500 of the donors, around 290 Gb of sequence data and 117 million unique TCR beta sequences from about 179 million T cells were reported. An early release that covered about 640 HLA-typed donors contained approximately 290 gigabases of sequencing data and tens of millions of unique TCR sequences. Of the 300 to 450 genotyped donors, 80% to 90% were placed in the genetic ancestry cluster associated with self-reported Caucasian donors. The aim of the study was to test whether cataloging public T cell receptors could identify signatures of past pathogen exposure. The study profiled the T cell repertoires of about 720 subjects by immunosequencing and related them to cytomegalovirus serostatus. In addition to the first cohort of around 670 subjects, a separate validation cohort of 130 or so different subjects was used. The study combined high-throughput TCR immunosequencing, statistical association of individual TCRs with disease status, and machine learning to predict cytomegalovirus infection status. A later analysis re-examined previously published TCR beta repertoires from just over 650 donors and added high-resolution HLA genotyping to investigate patterns of TCR occurrence. Rather than using new phenotypic data, the later analysis identified candidate immune exposures from TCR beta sequences and from how often those sequences occurred across donors. An earlier analysis of approximately 580 of the donors used high-throughput TCR beta sequencing to judge whether each TCR beta V gene segment behaved as functional or pseudogenic. Donor age, sex, ethnicity and CMV serostatus were collected together with the repertoire data. Genome-wide SNP genotypes for about 65% of the roughly 700 donors were used in a later genetic analysis, which treated that subset as a discovery cohort. Every repertoire in the discovery cohort had been generated on one and the same sequencing platform. HLA typing included class I and class II loci at four-digit resolution. Typing coverage differed by locus: A, B, C, DRB1 and DQB1 were typed in roughly 629-630 donors, DQA1 in 500 to 550, DPA1 in 600 to 610, and DPB1 in around 490. Several DR-DQ haplotypes were treated as single units for association and clustering because of strong linkage in the cohort. Among about 360 genotyped donors of the cohort, an average of approximately 240,000 unique TCR beta nucleotide sequences were sequenced per donor, about a sixth of them non-productive.

The cohort comprised hundreds of healthy bone marrow donors. All cohort members were sampled while nominally healthy, although unrecorded immune exposures were likely present. The donor was CMV seronegative and was included in the group of over 300 seronegative cohort members. A peripheral blood sample was provided by each donor, and peripheral blood mononuclear cells were used for TCR beta sequencing. Genomic DNA extraction from the blood cell samples was performed with the Qiagen DNeasy Blood Extraction Kit. The CDR3 goes from the cysteine to the phenylalanine over 14 residues. Only CDR3 DNA remains: 42 bases, in frame from the first base. CDR1 and CDR2 are read off the germline V gene as SGHRS and YFSETQ. The V end loses 4 bases and the J end loses 0 bases, and a stretch of 10 bases separates them. The investigation overall reported the following: Strong co-occurrence of HLA alleles, especially DR and DQ, made assigning TCR associations to individual alleles difficult. The cohort was sequenced for TCR beta chains only, and without alpha or paired-chain data the features that could be detected were limited. A later analysis associated about 17,000 TCR beta sequences with specific HLA alleles at a false discovery rate of 0.05. In the study, 150 to 200 TCR beta chains were listed as associated with cytomegalovirus. The 87-base-pair reads could not distinguish some IMGT-functional V segments, including TRBV6-2 and TRBV6-3, so those segments were excluded. For the cohort, immune exposure information was limited to CMV serostatus. A few of the identified cytomegalovirus-associated TCR beta chains were confirmed in vitro to be specific for cytomegalovirus antigens. In a later analysis, several top co-occurrence clusters were reported to appear linked to parvovirus B19, influenza, CMV and Epstein-Barr virus. The sequencing pipeline was judged likely to have produced a cluster of highly shared sequence variants as a technical artifact. In an earlier analysis of 500 to 650 of the donors, most TCR beta V segments appeared in productive rearrangements about 87% or about 30% of the time, broadly matching IMGT annotations. According to a later analysis, TCR association rates differed among HLA loci, with DRB1 alleles showing the most associated TCRs and HLA-C alleles showing the fewest. Presence/absence analyses assumed roughly uniform sequencing depth across donors, an assumption that may not hold. Because some donors lacked HLA typing at each locus, the association tests relied only on the typed subset. In a later genetic analysis, a missense DCLRE1C variant was associated with V-gene and J-gene trimming of TCR beta chains, and the association was replicated in an independent cohort. According to a later genetic analysis, donors in an Asian-associated ancestry cluster had fewer N-insertions in productive TCRs than the approximately 710-donor mean. Linkage disequilibrium might explain the correlated functional status among segregating V segments, but an unknown experimental factor could not be excluded. A further reported finding was that TCR beta sequences accurately predicted the HLA-A and HLA-B alleles for most subjects in the first cohort. In a later analysis, most CMV-associated TCR beta chains were found to appear HLA-restricted, with HLA associations seemingly driven largely by CMV exposure. The earlier analysis of nearly 600 of the donors excluded roughly 16 rarely observed V segments, including chromosome 9 orphons, because counts were too low. The classifier was reported to diagnose cytomegalovirus status with high specificity and sensitivity in both the original cohort and the validation cohort. A later analysis found that HLA-associated TCR beta chains were more clonally expanded and had lower generation probabilities than equally common non-associated chains. While some public TCRs were present in many individuals, most TCR sequences turned up only very rarely across donors. The authors suggested that the approach could potentially be generalized to other disease states and immunological phenotypes.

For this clone: The specificity of this receptor is unknown. Nothing much larger sits one base from this clone, and base qualities are not available.

Receptors were amplified or captured by the immunoSEQ multiplex PCR assay. The multiplex PCR relied on a mix of 60 forward primers for TCR Vbeta segments and 13 reverse primers for TCR Jbeta segments. Amplification of the CDR3 region of rearranged TCR beta genes was performed with a multiplex PCR assay on genomic DNA. Amplified TCR beta libraries were sequenced as 87-base-pair reads on the Illumina HiSeq System. In the source study's methods: In a later analysis, some 80 million unique TCR beta chains were counted across the roughly 610 repertoires, and approximately 11 million of these chains were shared by at least two donors. Raw reads were error-corrected and collapsed into unique sequences with a nearest-neighbor algorithm that merged closely related sequences to remove PCR and sequencing errors. CDR3 sequences were aligned to IMGT reference sequences to assign V, D and J gene segments. Each retained sequence needed at least a six-nucleotide match to both a V gene segment and a J gene segment. Rearrangements were classified as productive when the CDR3 lacked stop codons and remained in frame with V and J, and all other rearrangements were classified as non-productive. CDR3 was defined according to IMGT convention as the region running from the second conserved V-encoded cysteine to the conserved J-encoded phenylalanine. The earlier analysis of approximately 590 of the donors excluded any sequence lacking an unambiguous match to a single V gene segment. An earlier analysis of a few hundred of the donors classified V segments as functional when productive rearrangements were above 56.7% and as segregating when the standard deviation between donors was above 5%. A statistical classification framework was built to diagnose cytomegalovirus status from the catalog of TCR beta chain sequences. V and J gene assignment, in a later analysis, came from comparing TCR nucleotide sequences with IMGT/GENE-DB human TR gene sequences. In a later analysis, CDR3 sequences and most-parsimonious VDJ recombination scenarios were assigned using the TCRdist pipeline. In a later analysis, each TCR beta chain was defined by its CDR3 amino acid sequence together with its V-gene family, and reads lacking a unique V-gene family were excluded. To address suspected cross-contamination and a sequencing artifact, a later analysis removed roughly 580 highly shared, low-generation-probability nucleotide sequences. In a later analysis, a clonal expansion index was calculated for each public chain from normalized within-repertoire ranks of inferred template counts. In a later analysis, generation probabilities were computed using a VDJ recombination model fitted to out-of-frame rearrangements, and the results were checked against IGoR. In a later analysis, hypergeometric tests were used to score TCR-TCR, TCR-HLA and TCR-CMV co-occurrence, with a repertoire-size bias correction applied to TCR pairs. False discovery rates were estimated in a later analysis by permuting HLA or CMV assignments 20 times. A later analysis grouped co-occurring TCRs with DBSCAN, adding TCRdist sequence similarity when clustering within HLA-allele-positive subsets. For co-occurrence clustering, repertoires with fewer than 30,000 or more than 120,000 public chains were excluded, along with five repertoires with anomalous nucleotide sharing. This is the immuneACCESS table as TCRdb keeps it, with only in-frame sequences that have V and J called. A part of the clones is gone; compared with another copy, unresolved V genes explain less than half, and the rest is unexplained. V and J calls and clone size are as listed in that table; D and trimming were resolved from the DNA. The sample has roughly 150,000 clones on record, less than 90% of them singletons. The ten largest clones take up around 0.96% of the sample.

Sequenced input: PBMCs. The receptor's source is a young man in good health and CMV-seronegative. The chain links TRBV5-1 with TRBJ2-5, and the D gene may be TRBD2, 6 bases matching. The CDR3 protein is CASSMGTYQETQYF. The DNA is TGCGCCAGCAGCATGGGGACTTACCAAGAGACCCAGTACTTC.